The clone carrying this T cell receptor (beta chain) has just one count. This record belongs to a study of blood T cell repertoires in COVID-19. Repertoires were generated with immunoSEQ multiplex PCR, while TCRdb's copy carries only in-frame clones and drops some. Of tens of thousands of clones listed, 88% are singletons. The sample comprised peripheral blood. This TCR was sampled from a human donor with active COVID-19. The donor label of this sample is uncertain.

DNA for the CDR3: TGTGCCAGCAGTGAACACACGCGGGAGGGCTCCTACAATGAGCAGTTCTTC. It encodes CASSEHTREGSYNEQFF. The chain uses TRBV25-1 and TRBJ2-1, with 9 positions matching TRBD2. The CDR3 loop spans 17 amino acids. J was trimmed by 0 bases and V by 2 bases; bases with no gene match: 5. Looked up from germline, CDR1 is MGHDK and CDR2 is SYGVNS.